This TCR beta chain appears in the sequencing data of a study of T cell responses to AZD1222 COVID-19 vaccine. Study-wide points: Vaccine-related CD4 TCRs covered spike, predominating at 160-218 and 743-854. It should be noted that donors were predominantly white British and more often female, and clonal diversity was possibly underestimated. The study identified only 6 or 7 AZD1222 recipients as seropositive at baseline.

Regarding this clone: Antigen specificity is unknown.

Profiled with immunoSEQ multiplex PCR; TCRdb holds only in-frame clones, not every one. The table includes roughly 120,000 clones, around 87% detected once. Second-dose schedules of about 4 or about 12 weeks were combined. CDR1 SNHLY and CDR2 FYNNEI come from the germline V gene. Losses at the gene ends were 6 bases for V and 4 bases for J; bases not matched to a gene: 2. The CDR3 is 13 residues long. J is TRBJ1-5 and V is TRBV2; 8 bases fit TRBD1. This TCR came from an adult who received the AZD1222 COVID-19 vaccine. Sequencing used peripheral blood, obtained 28 days after the second AZD1222 dose. The CDR3 DNA sequence: TGTGCCAGCAGGGACAGGGAAAATCAGCCCCAGCATTTT. Translating gives CASRDRENQPQHF. The full variable domain, its missing parts supplied by reference TRBV2 and TRBJ1-5, is EPEVTQTPSHQVTQMGQEVILRCVPISNHLYFYWYRQILGQKVEFLVSFYNNEISEKSEIFDDQFSVERPDGSNFTLKIRSTKLEDSAMYFCASRDRENQPQHFGDGTRLSIL.